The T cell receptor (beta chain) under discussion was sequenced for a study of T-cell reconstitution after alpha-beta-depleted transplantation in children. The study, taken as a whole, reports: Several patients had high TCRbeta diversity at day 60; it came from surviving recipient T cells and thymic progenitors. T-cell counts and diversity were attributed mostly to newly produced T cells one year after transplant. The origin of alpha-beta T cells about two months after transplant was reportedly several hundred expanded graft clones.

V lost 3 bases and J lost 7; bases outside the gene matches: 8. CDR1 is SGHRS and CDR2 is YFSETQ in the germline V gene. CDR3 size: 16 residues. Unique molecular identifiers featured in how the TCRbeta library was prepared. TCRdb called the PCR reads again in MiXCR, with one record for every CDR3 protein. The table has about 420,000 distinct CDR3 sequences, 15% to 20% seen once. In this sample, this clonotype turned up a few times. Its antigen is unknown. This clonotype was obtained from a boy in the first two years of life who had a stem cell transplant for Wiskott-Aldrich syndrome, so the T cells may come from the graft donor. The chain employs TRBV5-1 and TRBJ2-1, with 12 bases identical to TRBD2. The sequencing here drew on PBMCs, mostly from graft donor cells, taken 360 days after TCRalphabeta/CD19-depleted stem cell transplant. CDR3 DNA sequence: TGCGCCAGCAGCTGGTCCCTAGCGGGGGGGCCGAATGAGCAGTTCTTC. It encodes CASSWSLAGGPNEQFF.